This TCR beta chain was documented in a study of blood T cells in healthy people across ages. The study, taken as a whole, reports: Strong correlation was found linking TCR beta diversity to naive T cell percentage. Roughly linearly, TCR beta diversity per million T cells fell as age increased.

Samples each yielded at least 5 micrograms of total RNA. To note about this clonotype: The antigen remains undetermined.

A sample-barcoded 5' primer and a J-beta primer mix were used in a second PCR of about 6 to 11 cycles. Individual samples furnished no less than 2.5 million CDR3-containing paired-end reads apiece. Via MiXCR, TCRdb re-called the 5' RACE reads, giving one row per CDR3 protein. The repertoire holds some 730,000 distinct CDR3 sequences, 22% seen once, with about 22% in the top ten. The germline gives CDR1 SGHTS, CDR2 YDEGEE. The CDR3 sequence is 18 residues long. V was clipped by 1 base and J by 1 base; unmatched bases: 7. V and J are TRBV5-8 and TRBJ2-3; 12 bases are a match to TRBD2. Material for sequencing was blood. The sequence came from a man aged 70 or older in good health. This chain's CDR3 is CASSLWPSGRGRTDTQYF. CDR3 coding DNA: TGTGCCAGCAGCTTGTGGCCTAGCGGGAGGGGTCGCACAGATACGCAGTATTTT.